Below are 18 T cell receptor beta chains sequenced from a single sample in a study of Graves' ophthalmopathy and Graves' hyperthyroidism. RNA transcripts served as template for amplifying TCR beta CDR3 sequences. HTBI primers were employed in first-round RT-PCR, then a second-round multiplex PCR followed. MiXCR, applied by TCRdb to the multiplex PCR reads, yields one record per CDR3 protein. The table lists 400,000 or so distinct CDR3 sequences, 15% of them singletons. Sequenced: peripheral blood. Receptor source: a woman younger than 35 with stable Graves' hyperthyroidism.

The chain combines TRBV5-1 with TRBJ1-1; D is perhaps TRBD1 (5 bases). The CDR3 consists of 15 residues. V dropped 3 bases and J dropped 1 base, with 13 bases sitting between them. Germline V gene lookup returns CDR1 SGHRS and CDR2 YFSETQ. The CDR3: CASSSEGRRNTEAFF. CDR3 sequence (DNA): TGCGCCAGCAGCTCAGAGGGACGGAGGAACACTGAAGCTTTCTTT.

This clonotype was counted at least ten times. The chain recombines TRBV29-1 with TRBJ1-1, with 7 positions matching TRBD1. CDR3 length equals 12 residues. CDR1 is SQVTM and CDR2 is ANQGSEA in the germline V gene. The ends lost 4 bases at V and 3 bases at J; junction bases unmatched: 2. The CDR3 bases are TGCAGCGTTGCTACAGGGGACACTGAAGCTTTCTTT. Translation: CSVATGDTEAFF.

This clonotype was seen only a few times. The chain has TRBV6-5 and TRBJ1-3; D is ambiguous. Germline V gene lookup returns CDR1 MNHEY and CDR2 SVGAGI. The CDR3 has 13 residues. With 2 bases removed from V and 3 bases from J, the gap between germline ends came to 5 bases. The DNA of the CDR3 is TGTGCCAGCAGTTACCGACATGGAAACACCATATATTTT. This codes for CASSYRHGNTIYF.

This clonotype was seen repeatedly, ten times or more. The gene calls are TRBV6-2 or TRBV6-3 and TRBJ2-7; D assignment may be TRBD1 or TRBD2 (6 bases each). Trimming stripped 2 bases from V and 7 bases from J, with 18 bases between. The CDR3 length is 15 residues. Germline CDR1 is MNHEY and CDR2 is SVGEGT. The CDR3 DNA reads TGTGCCAGCAGTTACGACGGGGGCTATCGAGGGGAGCAGTACTTC. Translating it yields CASSYDGGYRGEQYF.

In this sample, this clonotype turned up many times. The chain is built from TRBV20-1 and TRBJ2-7, with a possible D match to TRBD1 (5 bases). The length of the CDR3 is 13 residues. V lost 6 bases and J 6 bases, leaving 18 bases between the germline ends. The germline V gene encodes CDR1 DFQATT and CDR2 SNEGSKA (reference sequence). CDR3 in amino acids: CSASGPGLGEQYF. The CDR3 bases are TGCAGTGCCTCTGGGCCAGGGCTGGGCGAGCAGTACTTC.

This clonotype showed up many times. This chain joins TRBV6-1 and TRBJ2-2; maybe TRBD2 (6 bases). This CDR3 is built from 14 residues. CDR1 and CDR2 from the germline V gene are MNHNS and SASEGT. Trimming took 7 bases from V and 4 from J, leaving 13 bases between them. The DNA for the CDR3 is TGTGCCAGCACCCTACTCGGGGGCACCGGGGAGCTGTTTTTT. This encodes CASTLLGGTGELFF.

The chain couples TRBV5-1 to TRBJ2-5; TRBD2 matches 11 bases. The junction had 10 bases not matched to a gene; V was cut back by 3 bases and J by 6 bases. This CDR3 is built from 16 residues. Germline loops: CDR1 SGHRS, CDR2 YFSETQ. CDR3 in amino acids: CASSSLTSGGTQTQYF. Written as DNA, the CDR3 is TGCGCCAGCAGCTCCCTTACTAGCGGGGGCACGCAGACCCAGTACTTC.

The table lists this clonotype with a few counts. This sequence joins TRBV3-1 and TRBJ2-7, with TRBD2 matching over 9 bases. V trimming: 2 bases; J trimming: 3 bases; junction bases outside the gene matches: 2. CDR3 length equals 14 residues. From germline, CDR1 is LGHDT and CDR2 YNNKEL (reference sequence). CDR3 in amino acids: CASSQLAGDYEQYF. DNA of the CDR3: TGTGCCAGCAGCCAATTAGCGGGAGACTACGAGCAGTACTTC.

The chain carries TRBV28 and TRBJ2-2; TRBD1 agrees at 8 bases. Germline values: CDR1 MDHEN, CDR2 SYDVKM. V shed 8 bases and J 6 bases; nucleotides not matched to a gene: 8. CDR3 size: 14 residues. The chain's CDR3 is CASFGQGLSGELFF. Here the CDR3 DNA reads TGTGCCAGCTTCGGACAGGGCCTCTCCGGGGAGCTGTTTTTT. Complete variable domain (other parts from reference TRBV28 and TRBJ2-2): DVKVTQSSRYLVKRTGEKVFLECVQDMDHENMFWYRQDPGLGLRLIYFSYDVKMKEKGDIPEGYSVSREKKERFSLILESASTNQTSMYLCASFGQGLSGELFFGEGSRLTVL.

The table lists this clonotype with many counts. The V and J genes are TRBV7-2 and TRBJ1-3; 8 positions match TRBD1. J was trimmed by 8 bases and V by 5 bases; bases with no gene match: 8. The germline gives CDR1 SGHTA, CDR2 FQGNSA. This CDR3 has 14 amino acids. CDR3 DNA sequence: TGTGCCAGCAGCCCCGACAGGGGATGGCACACCATATATTTT. It codes for CASSPDRGWHTIYF.

This clonotype was observed many times. The chain has TRBV6-2 or TRBV6-3 and TRBJ1-3; D uncertain. The CDR3 is made up of 14 amino acids. The V end was cut by 6 bases, the J end by 4 bases, with 13 bases between. Germline CDR1 and CDR2: MNHEY and SVGEGT. The CDR3 loop reads CASRTAGGGNTIYF. The CDR3 DNA reads as TGTGCCAGCAGAACAGCGGGAGGAGGAAACACCATATATTTT.

This clonotype was seen at least ten times. The chain links TRBV7-2 to TRBJ2-2; 8 bases are a match to TRBD2. V was clipped by 5 bases and J by 7 bases; unmatched bases: 9. The CDR3 has 15 residues. The germline V gene has CDR1 SGHTA and CDR2 FQGNSA. This chain's CDR3 is CASSSFGGANGELFF. The CDR3 region has the DNA TGTGCCAGCAGCAGCTTCGGGGGGGCGAACGGGGAGCTGTTTTTT. The full variable domain, in which reference TRBV7-2 and TRBJ2-2 provide the parts outside the CDR3, is GAGVSQSPSNKVTEKGKDVELRCDPISGHTALYWYRQSLGQGLEFLIYFQGNSAPDKSGLPSDRFSAERTGGSVSTLTIQRTQQEDSAVYLCASSSFGGANGELFFGEGSRLTVL.

This clonotype was counted at least ten times. The CDR3: CASSPGQVNAEQYF. Written as DNA, the CDR3 is TGTGCCAGTAGTCCGGGACAGGTCAACGCCGAGCAGTACTTC. V and J are TRBV19 and TRBJ2-7; 8 bases align to TRBD1. V lost 5 bases, J lost 6 bases, and 9 bases stayed unmatched. The CDR3 sequence is 14 residues long. Germline V gene lookup returns CDR1 LNHDA and CDR2 SQIVND (reference sequence).

Many counts were recorded for this clonotype. The V and J genes are TRBV7-2 and TRBJ2-7; unclear D gene. V gave up 0 bases and J gave up 3 bases, with 6 bases separating them. The CDR3 has 13 amino acids. Per the germline V gene, CDR1 is SGHTA and CDR2 is FQGNSA. CDR3 amino acids: CASSLARDYEQYF. CDR3 bases: TGTGCCAGCAGCTTAGCGCGCGACTACGAGCAGTACTTC.

This clonotype came up a few times. This chain links TRBV5-1 with TRBJ1-1; no firm D call. The CDR3 runs to 13 residues. Trimming cost V 4 bases and J 4 bases, with 11 bases left between them. Germline V CDR1 and CDR2: SGHRS, YFSETQ. The CDR3 DNA follows: TGCGCCAGCAGCAGGAGGATTTCCACTGAAGCTTTCTTT. Its translation: CASSRRISTEAFF.

This clonotype was seen many times. The chain joins TRBV19 to TRBJ1-6; TRBD1 is a possible D gene (6 bases). Looked up from germline, CDR1 is LNHDA and CDR2 is SQIVND (reference sequence). Trimming cost V 4 bases and J 6 bases, with 16 bases left between them. CDR3 length equals 16 residues. The DNA of the CDR3 is TGTGCCAGTAGTACCCAGGGGATCCGCGCTAATTCACCCCTCCACTTT. It codes for CASSTQGIRANSPLHF.

The sample holds a few counts of this clonotype. The V gene is TRBV3-1, the J gene TRBJ2-7, with a tentative D call TRBD2 (6 bases). The length of the CDR3 is 13 residues. Per germline, CDR1 LGHDT and CDR2 YNNKEL (reference sequence). Trimming removed 1 base at V and 6 bases at J, with 10 bases between. The CDR3 spells CASSQGGTPEQYF. In nucleotides, the CDR3 is TGTGCCAGCAGCCAAGGGGGGACTCCCGAGCAGTACTTC.

This clonotype was seen repeatedly, ten times or more. The V and J genes are TRBV6-5 and TRBJ1-1; 7 bases map to TRBD1. The trim removed 0 bases at V and 6 bases at J, leaving 7 bases unmatched. CDR1 and CDR2 from the germline V gene are MNHEY and SVGAGI. The CDR3 is made up of 15 amino acids. In DNA form, the CDR3 reads TGTGCCAGCAGTTACTCCTCCCAGGGGGTCCCTGAAGCTTTCTTT. It translates to CASSYSSQGVPEAFF.